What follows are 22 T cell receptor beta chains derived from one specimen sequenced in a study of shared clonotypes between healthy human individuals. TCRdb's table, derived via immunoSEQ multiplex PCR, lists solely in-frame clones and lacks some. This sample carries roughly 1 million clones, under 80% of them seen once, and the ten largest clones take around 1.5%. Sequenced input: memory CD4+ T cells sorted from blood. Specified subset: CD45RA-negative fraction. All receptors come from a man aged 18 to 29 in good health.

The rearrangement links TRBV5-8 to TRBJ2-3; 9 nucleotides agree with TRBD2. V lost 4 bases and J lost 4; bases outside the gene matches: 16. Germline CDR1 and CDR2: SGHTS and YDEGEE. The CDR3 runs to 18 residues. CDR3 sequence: CASSTGSFSGGSADTQYF. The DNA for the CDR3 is TGTGCCAGCAGCACCGGCTCGTTTAGCGGGGGAAGCGCAGATACGCAGTATTTT.

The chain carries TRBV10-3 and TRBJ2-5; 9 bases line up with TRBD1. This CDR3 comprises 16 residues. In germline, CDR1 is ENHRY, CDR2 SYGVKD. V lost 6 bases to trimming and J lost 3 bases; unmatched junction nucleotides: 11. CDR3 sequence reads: CAIRTALGQGEETQYF. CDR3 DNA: TGTGCCATCAGGACCGCACTGGGACAGGGTGAAGAGACCCAGTACTTC.

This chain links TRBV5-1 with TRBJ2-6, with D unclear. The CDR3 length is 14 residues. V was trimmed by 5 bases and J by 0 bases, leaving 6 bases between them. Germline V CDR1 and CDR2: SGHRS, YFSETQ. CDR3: CASRPVSGANVLTF. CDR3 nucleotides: TGCGCCAGCAGGCCGGTCTCTGGGGCCAACGTCCTGACTTTC.

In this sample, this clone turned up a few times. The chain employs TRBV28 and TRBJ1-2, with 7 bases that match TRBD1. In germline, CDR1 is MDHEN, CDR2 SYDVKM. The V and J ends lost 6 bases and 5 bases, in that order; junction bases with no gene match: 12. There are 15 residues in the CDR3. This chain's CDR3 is CASRATRQGDYGYTF. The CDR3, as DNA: TGTGCCAGCAGGGCGACCCGACAGGGAGATTATGGCTACACCTTC.

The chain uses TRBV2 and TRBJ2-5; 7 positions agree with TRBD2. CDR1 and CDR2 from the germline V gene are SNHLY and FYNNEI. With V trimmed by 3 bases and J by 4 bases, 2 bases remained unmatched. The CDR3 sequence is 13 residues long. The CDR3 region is CASSERETETQYF. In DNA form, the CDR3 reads TGTGCCAGCAGTGAGCGGGAGACAGAGACCCAGTACTTC.

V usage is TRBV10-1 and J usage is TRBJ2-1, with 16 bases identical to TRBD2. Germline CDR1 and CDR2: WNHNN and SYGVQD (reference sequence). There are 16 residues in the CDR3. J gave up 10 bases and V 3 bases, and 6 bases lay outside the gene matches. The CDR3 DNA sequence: TGCGCCAGCAGTGATCCCGGGACTAGCGGGAGGGACGAGCAGTTCTTC. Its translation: CASSDPGTSGRDEQFF.

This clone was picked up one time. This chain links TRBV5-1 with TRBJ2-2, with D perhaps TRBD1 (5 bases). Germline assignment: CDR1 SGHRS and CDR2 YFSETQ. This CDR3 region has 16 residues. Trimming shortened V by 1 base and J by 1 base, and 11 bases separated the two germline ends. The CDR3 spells CASSLRIGQNTGELFF. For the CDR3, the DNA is TGCGCCAGCAGCTTGAGGATCGGACAGAACACCGGGGAGCTGTTTTTT.

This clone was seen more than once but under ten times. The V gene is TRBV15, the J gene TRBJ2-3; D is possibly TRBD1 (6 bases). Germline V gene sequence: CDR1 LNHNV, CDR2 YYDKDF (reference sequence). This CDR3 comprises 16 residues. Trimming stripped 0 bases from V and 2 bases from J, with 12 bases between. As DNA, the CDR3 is TGTGCCACCAGCAGAGACCTCCAGGGGATCACAGATACGCAGTATTTT. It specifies CATSRDLQGITDTQYF. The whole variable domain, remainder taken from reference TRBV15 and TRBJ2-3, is DAMVIQNPRYQVTQFGKPVTLSCSQTLNHNVMYWYQQKSSQAPKLLFHYYDKDFNNEADTPDNFQSRRPNTSFCFLDIRSPGLGDTAMYLCATSRDLQGITDTQYFGPGTRLTVL.

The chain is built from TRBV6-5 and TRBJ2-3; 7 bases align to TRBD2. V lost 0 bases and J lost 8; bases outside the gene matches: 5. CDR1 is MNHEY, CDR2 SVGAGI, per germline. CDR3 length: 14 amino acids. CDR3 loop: CASSYSRLAATQYF. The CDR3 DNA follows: TGTGCCAGCAGTTACTCACGGCTAGCGGCTACGCAGTATTTT.

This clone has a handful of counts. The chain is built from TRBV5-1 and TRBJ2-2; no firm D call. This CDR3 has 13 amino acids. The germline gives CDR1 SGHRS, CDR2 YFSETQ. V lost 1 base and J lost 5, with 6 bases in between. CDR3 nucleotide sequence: TGCGCCAGCAGCTTGATGGGGACCGGGGAGCTGTTTTTT. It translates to CASSLMGTGELFF.

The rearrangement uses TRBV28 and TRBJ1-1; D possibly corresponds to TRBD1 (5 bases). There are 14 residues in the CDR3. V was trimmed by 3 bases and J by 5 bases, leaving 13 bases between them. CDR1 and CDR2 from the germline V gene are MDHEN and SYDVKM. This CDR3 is CASSFRYRGTEAFF. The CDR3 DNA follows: TGTGCCAGCAGTTTTCGGTACCGGGGGACTGAAGCTTTCTTT.

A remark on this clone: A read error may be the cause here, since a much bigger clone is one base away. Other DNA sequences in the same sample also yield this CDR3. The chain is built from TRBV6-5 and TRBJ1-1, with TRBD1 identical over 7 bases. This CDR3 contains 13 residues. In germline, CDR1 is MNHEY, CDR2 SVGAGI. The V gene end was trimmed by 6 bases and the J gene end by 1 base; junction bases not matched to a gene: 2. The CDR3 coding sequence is TGTGCCAGCAGGCGGACAGGGAACACTGAAGCTTTCTTT. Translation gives CASRRTGNTEAFF.

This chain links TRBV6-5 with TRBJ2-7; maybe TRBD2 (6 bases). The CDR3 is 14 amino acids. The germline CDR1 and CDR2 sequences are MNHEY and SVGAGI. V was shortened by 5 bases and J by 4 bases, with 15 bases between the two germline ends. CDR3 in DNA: TGTGCCAGCAGTCCAACCCGACTAGTTTACGAGCAGTACTTC. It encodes CASSPTRLVYEQYF.

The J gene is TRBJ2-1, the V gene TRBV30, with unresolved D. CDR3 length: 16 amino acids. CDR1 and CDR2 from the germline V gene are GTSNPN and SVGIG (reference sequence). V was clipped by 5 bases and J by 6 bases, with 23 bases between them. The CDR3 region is CAWGSGRISWGNEQFF. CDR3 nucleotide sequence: TGTGCCTGGGGCTCCGGGCGCATCTCTTGGGGCAATGAGCAGTTCTTC.

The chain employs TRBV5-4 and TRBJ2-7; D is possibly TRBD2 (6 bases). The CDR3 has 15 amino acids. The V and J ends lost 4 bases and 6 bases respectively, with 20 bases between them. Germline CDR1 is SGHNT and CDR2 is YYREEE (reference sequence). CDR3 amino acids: CASSPVPWGESEQYF. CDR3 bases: TGTGCCAGCAGCCCCGTCCCCTGGGGGGAAAGCGAGCAGTACTTC. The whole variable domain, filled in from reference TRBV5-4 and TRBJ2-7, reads ETGVTQSPTHLIKTRGQQVTLRCSSQSGHNTVSWYQQALGQGPQFIFQYYREEENGRGNFPPRFSGLQFPNYSSELNVNALELDDSALYLCASSPVPWGESEQYFGPGTRLTVT.

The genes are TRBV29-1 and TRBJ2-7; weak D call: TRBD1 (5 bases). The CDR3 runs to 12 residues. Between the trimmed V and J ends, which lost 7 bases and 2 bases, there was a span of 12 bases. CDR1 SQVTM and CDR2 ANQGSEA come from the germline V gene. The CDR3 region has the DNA TGCAGCGCTGGGTGGGGCCCCTACGAGCAGTACTTC. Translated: CSAGWGPYEQYF.

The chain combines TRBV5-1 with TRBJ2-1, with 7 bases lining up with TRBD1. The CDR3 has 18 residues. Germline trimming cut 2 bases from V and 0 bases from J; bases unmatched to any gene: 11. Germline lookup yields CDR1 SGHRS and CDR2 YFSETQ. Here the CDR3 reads CASSFPPGTVSSYNEQFF. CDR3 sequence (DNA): TGCGCCAGCAGCTTCCCACCCGGGACAGTGAGCTCCTACAATGAGCAGTTCTTC. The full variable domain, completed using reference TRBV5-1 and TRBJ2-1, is KAGVTQTPRYLIKTRGQQVTLSCSPISGHRSVSWYQQTPGQGLQFLFEYFSETQRNKGNFPGRFSGRQFSNSRSEMNVSTLELGDSALYLCASSFPPGTVSSYNEQFFGPGTRLTVL.

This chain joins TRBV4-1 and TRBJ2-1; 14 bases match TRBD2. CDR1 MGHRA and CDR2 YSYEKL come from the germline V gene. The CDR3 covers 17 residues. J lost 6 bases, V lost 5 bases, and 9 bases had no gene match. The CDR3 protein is CASSLGTSGSISNEQFF. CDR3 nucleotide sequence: TGCGCCAGCAGCTTAGGGACTAGCGGGAGTATATCCAATGAGCAGTTCTTC.

CDR3 region: CASSPGTGNQETQYF. The DNA of the CDR3 is TGCGCCAGCAGCCCTGGGACAGGCAACCAAGAGACCCAGTACTTC. The V call is TRBV5-1, the J call TRBJ2-5; 8 positions match TRBD1. Germline V gives CDR1 SGHRS, CDR2 YFSETQ. Trimming removed 4 bases from V and 0 bases from J; junction bases left unmatched: 5. The CDR3 has 15 residues. The variable domain in full, with the rest retrieved from reference TRBV5-1 and TRBJ2-5, is KAGVTQTPRYLIKTRGQQVTLSCSPISGHRSVSWYQQTPGQGLQFLFEYFSETQRNKGNFPGRFSGRQFSNSRSEMNVSTLELGDSALYLCASSPGTGNQETQYFGPGTRLLVL.

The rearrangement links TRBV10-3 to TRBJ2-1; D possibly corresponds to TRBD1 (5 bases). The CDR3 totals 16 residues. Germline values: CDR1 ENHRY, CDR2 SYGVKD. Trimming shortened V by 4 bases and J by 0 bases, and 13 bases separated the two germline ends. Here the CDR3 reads CAISVGLPSSYNEQFF. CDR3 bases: TGTGCCATCAGTGTGGGGCTTCCGAGCTCCTACAATGAGCAGTTCTTC.

The CDR3 protein is CASSERGGSYEQYF. The CDR3 DNA reads TGTGCCAGCAGTGAAAGGGGCGGCTCCTACGAGCAGTACTTC. The V and J genes are TRBV25-1 and TRBJ2-5, with TRBD1 as a possible D gene (5 bases). The end of the DNA is better explained by TRBJ2-7, so the J call may be wrong. This CDR3 is 14 amino acids long. The V gene's germline CDR1 is MGHDK and CDR2 SYGVNS.

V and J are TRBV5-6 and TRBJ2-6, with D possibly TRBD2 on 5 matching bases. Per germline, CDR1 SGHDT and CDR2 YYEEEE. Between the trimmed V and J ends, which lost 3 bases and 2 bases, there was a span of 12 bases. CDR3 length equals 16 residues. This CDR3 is CASSWREGAGANVLTF. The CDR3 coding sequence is TGTGCCAGCAGCTGGCGAGAGGGTGCTGGGGCCAACGTCCTGACTTTC.